This T cell receptor beta chain was sequenced during a study of PD-L1 blockade in urothelial cancer. Study details: Males with bladder-origin urothelial cancer constituted about 85% of the roughly 30 patients. Samples of blood were analyzed 3 weeks (second dose) and 6 weeks after treatment start. Study results and limitations: Where pretreatment blood TCR clonality fell below the median, better survival was predicted.

The germline gives CDR1 MNHNS, CDR2 SASEGT. Trimming stripped 8 bases from V and 5 bases from J, with 11 bases between. This CDR3 contains 12 residues. TCR analog templates of synthetic origin were spiked into each PCR. Here immunoSEQ multiplex PCR was the method, and the copy in TCRdb shows in-frame clones only, minus some. The profile covers about 76,000 clones, with roughly 88% appearing a single time and around 4.8% taken by the ten largest. A single count supports this clone. What it binds is not known. Time point defined: pretreatment peripheral blood. Material: PBMCs, obtained around atezolizumab (anti-PD-L1) treatment. V is TRBV6-1 and J is TRBJ2-3, with D hard to call. This TCR came from a man between 65 and 79 years old with urothelial cancer. DNA for the CDR3: TGTGCCAGCGCCCACTCAGGAGATACGCAGTATTTT. It translates to CASAHSGDTQYF.